A single T cell receptor (beta chain) is shown here with its context. Data came from immunoSEQ multiplex PCR; TCRdb stores just in-frame clones and leaves some out. The sample records some 130,000 clones, roughly 92% being singletons. This entry is derived from a study of control samples from healthy donors and cancer patients. The CDR3 has 14 amino acids. Per the germline V gene, CDR1 is KGHSH and CDR2 is LQKENI. V gave up 1 base and J gave up 3 bases; unmatched junction bases: 2. The V gene is TRBV18, the J gene TRBJ1-1, with TRBD1 matching over 7 bases. This sequence originates from a man aged 18 to 29 in good health. Sequencing used blood. The CDR3 sequence: CASSPQGADTEAFF. The CDR3 DNA follows: TGTGCCAGCTCACCACAGGGGGCTGACACTGAAGCTTTCTTT.